The 26 T cell receptor beta chains presented below share a single source sample, sequenced in a study of T-cell reconstitution after alpha-beta-depleted transplantation in children. This sample's TCRbeta library carried unique molecular identifier barcodes. TCRdb reprocessed the PCR reads with MiXCR, giving one entry per CDR3 protein. The sample holds some 120,000 distinct CDR3 sequences, approximately 22% seen once. This sample comprised PBMCs, mostly from graft donor cells, obtained 180 days after TCRalphabeta/CD19-depleted stem cell transplant. The source of these receptors is a male patient aged 2-9 years who had a stem cell transplant for chronic granulomatous disease, so the T cells may come from the graft donor.

As concerns this clonotype: Germline and junction disagree at one end, which may indicate a read error. This rearrangement joins TRBV28 to TRBJ2-7, with D possibly being TRBD1 or TRBD2 (5 bases each). The CDR3 runs 14 residues. Germline CDR1 and CDR2: MDHEN and SYDVKM. CDR3 DNA sequence: TGTGCCAGCAGTTTACTAAGGGACCCCCAAGCTGGAGGCTTC. It yields the protein CASSLLRDPQAGGF.

This clonotype was observed at least ten times. The chain combines TRBV7-2 with TRBJ2-3; D uncertain. Germline CDR1 reads SGHTA; CDR2 reads FQGNSA. The CDR3 consists of 14 residues. Trimming cost V 6 bases and J 5 bases, with 15 bases left between them. In DNA form, the CDR3 reads TGTGCCAGCAGTTTTACCCCCGGAAGAGATACGCAGTATTTT. Translation gives CASSFTPGRDTQYF.

The genes are TRBV5-1 and TRBJ2-1, with 11 positions matching TRBD1. Trimming at V came to 0 bases and at J to 9 bases, leaving 8 bases not matched to a gene. CDR3 length: 16 amino acids. Germline lookup yields CDR1 SGHRS and CDR2 YFSETQ. CDR3 nucleotides: TGCGCCAGCAGCTTGGTCTCCGGGACAGGGGGTGGTGAGCAGTTCTTC. This codes for CASSLVSGTGGGEQFF.

The J gene is TRBJ2-7, the V gene TRBV12-3 or TRBV12-4; 10 bases line up with TRBD2. Trimming cost V 6 bases and J 2 bases; bases outside gene matches: 7. This CDR3 region has 15 residues. In DNA form, the CDR3 reads TGTGCCAGCAGATCTAGCGGGGGCCGACCCTACGAGCAGTACTTC. Amino acid sequence: CASRSSGGRPYEQYF.

This clonotype was observed at least ten times. J is TRBJ1-2 and V is TRBV30, with D maybe TRBD1 (5 bases). V dropped 4 bases and J dropped 8 bases, with 17 bases sitting between them. The CDR3 totals 13 residues. Germline V gives CDR1 GTSNPN, CDR2 SVGIG (reference sequence). CDR3 sequence (DNA): TGTGCCTGGACGGGGCTCACTTTTAGGGGCTACACCTTC. It translates to CAWTGLTFRGYTF. Drawing the rest from reference TRBV30 and TRBJ1-2, the complete variable domain is SQTIHQWPATLVQPVGSPLSLECTVEGTSNPNLYWYRQAAGRGLQLLFYSVGIGQISSEVPQNLSASRPQDRQFILSSKKLLLSDSGFYLCAWTGLTFRGYTFGSGTRLTVV.

The chain employs TRBV5-1 and TRBJ2-7; D is possibly TRBD2 (6 bases). Per germline, CDR1 SGHRS and CDR2 YFSETQ. Trimming shortened V by 0 bases and J by 6 bases, and 10 bases separated the two germline ends. This CDR3 comprises 13 residues. The DNA of the CDR3 is TGCGCCAGCAGCTTGGAAAGCGGGCTCGAGCAGTACTTC. It encodes CASSLESGLEQYF.

The J gene is TRBJ2-3, the V gene TRBV7-8; D is possibly TRBD2 (7 bases). From germline, CDR1 is SGHVS and CDR2 FQNEAQ. V lost 1 base and J lost 4, with 18 bases in between. The CDR3 has 17 residues. The CDR3 sequence is CASSLDQGGGISDTQYF. The CDR3 DNA sequence: TGTGCCAGCAGCTTAGATCAAGGGGGAGGGATCTCAGATACGCAGTATTTT.

This clonotype occurred a few times. The CDR3 DNA follows: TGCAGTGCTAAGGGTACTAGCGCCGACACCGGGGAGCTGTTTTTT. The encoded protein is CSAKGTSADTGELFF. The chain combines TRBV20-1 with TRBJ2-2; the match to TRBD2 covers 7 bases. The V gene end was trimmed by 4 bases and the J gene end by 3 bases; junction bases not matched to a gene: 8. The CDR3 totals 15 residues. Germline V gene data show CDR1 as DFQATT and CDR2 as SNEGSKA (reference sequence).

V gene TRBV12-3 or TRBV12-4 combines with J gene TRBJ2-3, with 7 bases matching TRBD2. CDR3 length: 15 amino acids. Losses at the gene ends were 10 bases for V and 9 bases for J; bases not matched to a gene: 19. The CDR3 coding sequence is TGTGCCACAGGAAATCTGGCTAGCGGTCCAGGGACGCAGTATTTT. Protein product: CATGNLASGPGTQYF.

This chain uses TRBV5-1 with TRBJ2-4; D is perhaps TRBD1 (6 bases). V was clipped by 4 bases and J by 3 bases, with 11 bases between them. The CDR3 consists of 14 residues. Germline loops: CDR1 SGHRS, CDR2 YFSETQ. CDR3 bases: TGCGCCAGCAGCATCGGGACAAGCAAAAACATTCAGTACTTC. Residues: CASSIGTSKNIQYF.

This clonotype was observed many times. CDR3 in amino acids: CSARTSGNTDTQYF. Here the CDR3 DNA reads TGCAGTGCTCGGACTAGCGGGAACACAGATACGCAGTATTTT. V is TRBV20-1 and J is TRBJ2-3, with 12 bases fitting TRBD2. The CDR3 spans 14 residues. CDR1 is DFQATT and CDR2 is SNEGSKA in the germline V gene (reference sequence). Losses at the gene ends were 5 bases for V and 2 bases for J; bases not matched to a gene: 2.

This clonotype was recorded many times. This rearrangement joins TRBV28 to TRBJ2-7; a possible D gene is TRBD1 (5 bases). The CDR3 is 14 amino acids. V was shortened by 5 bases and J by 2 bases, with 13 bases between the two germline ends. Germline assignment: CDR1 MDHEN and CDR2 SYDVKM. Here the CDR3 reads CASSRQPHTYEQYF. The CDR3 DNA follows: TGTGCCAGCAGTCGACAGCCCCACACCTACGAGCAGTACTTC.

At least ten counts were recorded for this clonotype. V and J are TRBV5-1 and TRBJ2-2, with D uncertain. CDR3 length: 15 residues. The germline V and J ends were trimmed by 8 bases and 4 bases, with 18 bases remaining between them. Germline lookup yields CDR1 SGHRS and CDR2 YFSETQ. In nucleotides, the CDR3 is TGCGCCAGTCAAGAGGAGATTCGTCCCACCGGGGAGCTGTTTTTT. The encoded protein is CASQEEIRPTGELFF.

This chain uses TRBV25-1 with TRBJ2-2; 7 bases are shared with TRBD1. The V gene's germline CDR1 is MGHDK and CDR2 SYGVNS. The CDR3 loop spans 17 amino acids. V trimming: 3 bases; J trimming: 3 bases; junction bases outside the gene matches: 10. The chain's CDR3 is CASSDLTGAQDTGELFF. The CDR3 DNA is TGTGCCAGCAGTGACCTCACAGGGGCGCAGGACACCGGGGAGCTGTTTTTT.

This clonotype was seen a few times. The CDR3 sequence is CASSSTTTGLRNTIYF. The CDR3 bases are TGTGCCAGCAGTTCCACTACGACAGGTCTAAGGAACACCATATATTTT. The rearrangement uses TRBV28 and TRBJ1-3; a possible D gene is TRBD1 (6 bases). Trimming cost V 4 bases and J 7 bases, with 20 bases left between them. Germline CDR1 MDHEN, CDR2 SYDVKM. This CDR3 contains 16 residues. Full variable domain (remainder filled in from reference TRBV28 and TRBJ1-3): DVKVTQSSRYLVKRTGEKVFLECVQDMDHENMFWYRQDPGLGLRLIYFSYDVKMKEKGDIPEGYSVSREKKERFSLILESASTNQTSMYLCASSSTTTGLRNTIYFGEGSWLTVV.

This clonotype has at least ten counts. V is TRBV18 and J is TRBJ1-1, with TRBD1 identical over 7 bases. CDR3 length equals 15 residues. The germline V gene has CDR1 KGHSH and CDR2 LQKENI. V was pared by 4 bases and J by 1 base, with 6 bases of the junction left unmatched. For the CDR3, the DNA is TGTGCCAGCTCACTACTCGGGACAGAGAACACTGAAGCTTTCTTT. Translated, it gives CASSLLGTENTEAFF.

The chain couples TRBV12-3 or TRBV12-4 to TRBJ1-2; D is possibly TRBD1 (6 bases). Trimming stripped 2 bases from V and 7 bases from J, with 14 bases between. The CDR3 is 14 amino acids. Written as DNA, the CDR3 is TGTGCCAGCAGTTTATATGCAGGGGAGGCTGGCTACACCTTC. It codes for CASSLYAGEAGYTF.

This clonotype has only a few counts. The V and J genes are TRBV12-3 or TRBV12-4 and TRBJ2-7; a possible D gene is TRBD1 (6 bases). The V and J ends lost 3 bases and 3 bases respectively, with 9 bases between them. The CDR3 extends over 13 amino acids. The CDR3 here is CASSLGDIYEQYF. DNA of the CDR3: TGTGCCAGCAGTTTGGGGGACATCTACGAGCAGTACTTC.

This clonotype was counted only a few times. The gene calls are TRBV7-3 and TRBJ1-5; D is uncertain. The CDR3 has 16 amino acids. CDR1 is SGHTA, CDR2 FQGTGA, per germline. Trimming shortened V by 3 bases and J by 6 bases, and 18 bases separated the two germline ends. The CDR3 DNA reads TGTGCCAGCAGCTTCCCGGACCAACAAAGCGGTCAGCCCCAGCATTTT. It yields the protein CASSFPDQQSGQPQHF.

In its sample, this clonotype was seen a few times. The chain couples TRBV11-2 to TRBJ2-7; 7 nucleotides line up with TRBD2. Trimming took 1 base from V and 0 from J; bases not matched to a gene: 6. CDR1 and CDR2 (germline): SGHAT, FQNNGV. The CDR3 is 16 residues long. The chain's CDR3 is CASSLGQAGVSYEQYF. The CDR3 nucleotides are TGTGCCAGCAGCTTAGGTCAGGCGGGAGTCTCCTACGAGCAGTACTTC.

At least ten counts were recorded for this clonotype. This chain links TRBV28 with TRBJ2-1; 10 nucleotides agree with TRBD2. CDR1 MDHEN and CDR2 SYDVKM come from the germline V gene. V gave up 6 bases and J gave up 5 bases; unmatched junction bases: 13. This CDR3 region has 17 residues. The CDR3 bases are TGTGCCAGCAGCCGACTCCGGACTAGCGGATACAACAATGAGCAGTTCTTC. It specifies CASSRLRTSGYNNEQFF.

The sample holds a few counts of this clonotype. V usage is TRBV5-1 and J usage is TRBJ2-2; D may be TRBD1 (6 bases). The ends were cut back, 1 base at V and 4 bases at J, with 11 bases in the middle. Germline V CDR1 and CDR2: SGHRS, YFSETQ. CDR3 length equals 15 residues. This chain's CDR3 is CASSLTQGGTGELFF. The CDR3 DNA reads TGCGCCAGCAGCTTGACACAGGGCGGCACCGGGGAGCTGTTTTTT.

This clonotype occurred a few times. The genes are TRBV12-3 or TRBV12-4 and TRBJ2-1; TRBD2 matches at 9 bases. The V gene end was trimmed by 2 bases and the J gene end by 12 bases; junction bases not matched to a gene: 11. This CDR3 is built from 15 residues. The DNA of the CDR3 is TGTGCCAGCAGTTTATTTGGCGGGAGGGCCGGTTTGCAGTTCTTC. This gives the protein CASSLFGGRAGLQFF.

This clonotype was counted many times. The CDR3 reads CASSLGWVSTDTQYF. CDR3 DNA sequence: TGTGCCAGCAGCCTGGGGTGGGTAAGCACAGATACGCAGTATTTT. The chain combines TRBV5-5 with TRBJ2-3, with D uncertain. CDR3 size: 15 residues. Germline-derived CDR1 and CDR2 are SGHKS and YYEKEE (reference sequence). V was clipped by 4 bases and J by 0 bases, with 12 bases between them.

The chain couples TRBV12-3 or TRBV12-4 to TRBJ1-2; D not resolved. The CDR3 is 15 amino acids. The V gene lost 3 bases and the J gene lost 4 bases, with 15 bases spanning the gap. In DNA form, the CDR3 reads TGTGCCAGCAGTTTTAGTCAGGCGGCATTCTATGGCTACACCTTC. Encoded protein: CASSFSQAAFYGYTF.

The chain has TRBV4-3 and TRBJ2-3, with 13 bases lining up with TRBD2. The V and J ends lost 7 bases and 1 base, in that order; junction bases with no gene match: 5. Germline loops: CDR1 LGHNA, CDR2 YSLEER. The CDR3 runs to 16 residues. CDR3 nucleotides: TGCGCCAGCACGACTAGCGGGGGGTCCCGCACAGATACGCAGTATTTT. It is translated as CASTTSGGSRTDTQYF.